Detailed here is one T cell receptor (beta chain). The CDR3 contains 12 residues. This record comes from a study of blood T cell repertoires in COVID-19. Across the whole study: The cDNA or gDNA used as material had been derived from T cells, B-cell-depleted T cells, or PBMCs.

In the original processing: The authors estimated nucleated cell counts from reference gene primer amplification. The table came from immunoSEQ multiplex PCR; TCRdb's copy has only in-frame clones and leaves some out. V, J and clone size reflect that table, while D and trimming were determined from the DNA. The table includes about 130,000 clones, around 83% detected once. The chain has TRBV21-1 and TRBJ1-1; TRBD1 was called by the table and not checked on the DNA. TRBV21-1 is labeled a pseudogene. The source is a woman older than 75 with COVID-19, enrolled during active disease. The sequencing sample was made of peripheral blood. The CDR3 region has the DNA TGTGCCAGCACTCTTTTTAACAGGGGAGCTTTCTTT. This codes for CASTLFNRGAFF.